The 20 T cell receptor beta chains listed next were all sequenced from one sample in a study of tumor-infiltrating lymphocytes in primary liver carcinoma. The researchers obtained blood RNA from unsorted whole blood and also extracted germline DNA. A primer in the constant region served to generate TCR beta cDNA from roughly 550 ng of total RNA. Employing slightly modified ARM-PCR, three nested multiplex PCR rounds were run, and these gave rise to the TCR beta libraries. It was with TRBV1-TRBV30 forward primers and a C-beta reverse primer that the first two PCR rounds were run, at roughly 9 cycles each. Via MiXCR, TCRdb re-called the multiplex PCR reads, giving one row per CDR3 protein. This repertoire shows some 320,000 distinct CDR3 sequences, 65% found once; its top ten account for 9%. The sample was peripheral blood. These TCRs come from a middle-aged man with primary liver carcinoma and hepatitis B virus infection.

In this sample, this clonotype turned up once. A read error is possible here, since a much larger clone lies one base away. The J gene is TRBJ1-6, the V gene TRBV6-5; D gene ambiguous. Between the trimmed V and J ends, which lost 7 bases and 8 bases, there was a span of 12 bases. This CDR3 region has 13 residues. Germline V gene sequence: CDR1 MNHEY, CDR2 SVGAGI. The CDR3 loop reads CASNYVADSPLHF. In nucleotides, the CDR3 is TGTGCCAGCAACTACGTGGCGGATTCACCCCTCCACTTT.

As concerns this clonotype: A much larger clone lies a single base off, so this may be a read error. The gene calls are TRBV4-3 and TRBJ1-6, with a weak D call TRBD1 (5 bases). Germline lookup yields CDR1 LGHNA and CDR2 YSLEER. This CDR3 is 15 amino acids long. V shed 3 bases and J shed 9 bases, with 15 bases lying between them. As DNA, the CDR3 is TGCGCCAGCAGCCATGAGGACACCCCGTCTTCACCCCTCCACTTT. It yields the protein CASSHEDTPSSPLHF.

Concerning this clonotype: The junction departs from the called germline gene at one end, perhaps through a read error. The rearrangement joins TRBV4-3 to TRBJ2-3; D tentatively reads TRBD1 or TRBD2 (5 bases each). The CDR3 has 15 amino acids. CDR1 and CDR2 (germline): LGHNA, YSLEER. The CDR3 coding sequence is TGCGCCAGCAGCCAAACCGGGACCGACACAGGTACGCAGTATTTT. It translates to CASSQTGTDTGTQYF.

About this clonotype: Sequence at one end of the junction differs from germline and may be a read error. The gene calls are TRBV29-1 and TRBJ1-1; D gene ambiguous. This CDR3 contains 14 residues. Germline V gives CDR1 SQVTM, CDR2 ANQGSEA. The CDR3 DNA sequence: TGCAGCGTTGAAGACCGGAACATGAACACTGAAGATTTCTTT. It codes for CSVEDRNMNTEDFF.

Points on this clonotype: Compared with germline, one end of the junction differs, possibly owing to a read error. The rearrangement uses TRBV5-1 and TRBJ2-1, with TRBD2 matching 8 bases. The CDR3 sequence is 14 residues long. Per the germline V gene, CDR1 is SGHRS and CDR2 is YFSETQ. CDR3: CASSKSGSYNEQIF. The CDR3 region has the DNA TGCGCCAGCAGCAAGAGCGGGAGTTACAATGAGCAGATCTTC.

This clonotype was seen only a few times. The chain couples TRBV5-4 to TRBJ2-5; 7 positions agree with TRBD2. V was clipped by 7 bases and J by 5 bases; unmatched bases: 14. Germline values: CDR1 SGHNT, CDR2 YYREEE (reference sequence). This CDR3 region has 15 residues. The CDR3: CASHTNQGGVETQYF. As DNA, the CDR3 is TGTGCCAGCCACACGAACCAGGGAGGGGTCGAGACCCAGTACTTC.

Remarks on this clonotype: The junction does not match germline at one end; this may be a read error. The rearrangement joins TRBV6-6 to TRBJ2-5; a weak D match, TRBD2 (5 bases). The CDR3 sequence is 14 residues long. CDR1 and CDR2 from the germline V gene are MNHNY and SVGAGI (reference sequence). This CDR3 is CASRESGVQETQYF. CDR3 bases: TGTGCCAGCAGGGAGTCCGGGGTGCAAGAGACCCAGTATTTC.

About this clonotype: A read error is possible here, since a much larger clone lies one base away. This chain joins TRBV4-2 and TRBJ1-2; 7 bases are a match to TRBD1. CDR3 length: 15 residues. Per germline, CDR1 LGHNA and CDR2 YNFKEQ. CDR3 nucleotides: TGTGCCAGCAGCCTTAGCGGACAGGAGTCCTATGGCCACACCTTC. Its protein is CASSLSGQESYGHTF.

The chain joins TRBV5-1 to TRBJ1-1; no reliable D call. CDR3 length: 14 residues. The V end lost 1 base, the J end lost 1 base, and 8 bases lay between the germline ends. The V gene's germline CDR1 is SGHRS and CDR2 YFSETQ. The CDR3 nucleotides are TGCGCCAGCAGCTTGCCCCCATGGAACACTGAAGCTTTCTTT. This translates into CASSLPPWNTEAFF.

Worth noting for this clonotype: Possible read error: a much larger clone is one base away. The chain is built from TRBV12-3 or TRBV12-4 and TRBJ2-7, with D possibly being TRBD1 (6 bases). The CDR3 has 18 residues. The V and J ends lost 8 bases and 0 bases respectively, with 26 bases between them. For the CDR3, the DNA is TGTGCCAGCGGTCGTCACGATCCAGGGGAAGTTGGCTCCTACGAGCAGTACTTC. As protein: CASGRHDPGEVGSYEQYF.

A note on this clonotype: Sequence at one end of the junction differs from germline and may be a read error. CDR3 sequence: CACSDPSTRGDDADTQYF. CDR3 DNA sequence: TGTGCCTGCAGTGACCCCAGCACCCGCGGGGACGATGCAGATACGCAGTATTTT. The chain has TRBV6-2 or TRBV6-3 and TRBJ2-3; TRBD2 is a possible D gene (6 bases). CDR3 size: 18 residues. Germline lookup yields CDR1 MNHEY and CDR2 SVGEGT.

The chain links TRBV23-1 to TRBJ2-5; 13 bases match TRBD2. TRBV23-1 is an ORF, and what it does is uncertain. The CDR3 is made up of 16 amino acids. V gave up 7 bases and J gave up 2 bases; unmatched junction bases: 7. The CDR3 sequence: CASKGLAGVEQETQYF. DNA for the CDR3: TGCGCCAGCAAAGGACTAGCGGGAGTAGAACAAGAGACCCAGTACTTC.

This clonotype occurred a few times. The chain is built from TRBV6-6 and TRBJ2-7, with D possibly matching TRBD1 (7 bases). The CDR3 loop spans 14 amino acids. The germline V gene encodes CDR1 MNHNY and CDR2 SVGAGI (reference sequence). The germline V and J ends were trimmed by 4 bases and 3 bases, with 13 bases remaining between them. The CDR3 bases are TGTGCCAGCAGTTCGGCAGGGGGAGGCTACGAGCAGTACTTC. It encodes CASSSAGGGYEQYF.

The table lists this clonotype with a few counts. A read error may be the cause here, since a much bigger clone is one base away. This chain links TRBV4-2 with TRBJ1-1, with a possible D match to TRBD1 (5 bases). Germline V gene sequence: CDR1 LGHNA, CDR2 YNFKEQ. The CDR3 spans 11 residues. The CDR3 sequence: CANSQEGSAFF. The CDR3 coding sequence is TGTGCCAACAGCCAGGAGGGGTCAGCTTTCTTT.

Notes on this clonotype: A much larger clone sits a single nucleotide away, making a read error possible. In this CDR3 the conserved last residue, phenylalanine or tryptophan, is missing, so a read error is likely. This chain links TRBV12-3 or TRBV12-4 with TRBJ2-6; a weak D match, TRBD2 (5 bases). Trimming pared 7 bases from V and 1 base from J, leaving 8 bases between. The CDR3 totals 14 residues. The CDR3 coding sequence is TGTGCCAGCATCCCGGGGTCTGGGGCCAACGTCCTGACTCTC. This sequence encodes CASIPGSGANVLTL.

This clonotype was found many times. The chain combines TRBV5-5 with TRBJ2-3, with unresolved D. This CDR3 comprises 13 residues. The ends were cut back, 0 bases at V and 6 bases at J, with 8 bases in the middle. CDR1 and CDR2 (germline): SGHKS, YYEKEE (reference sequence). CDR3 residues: CASSLGHGDTQYF. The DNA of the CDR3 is TGTGCCAGCAGCTTGGGACACGGGGATACGCAGTATTTT.

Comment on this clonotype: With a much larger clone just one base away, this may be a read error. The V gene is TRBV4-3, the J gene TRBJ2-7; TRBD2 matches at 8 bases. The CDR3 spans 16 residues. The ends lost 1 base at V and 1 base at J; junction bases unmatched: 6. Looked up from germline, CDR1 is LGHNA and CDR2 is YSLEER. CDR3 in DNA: TGCGCCAGCAGCCAAGCGGGGCGGGAGGAGTCCTACGAGCAGTACTTC. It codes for CASSQAGREESYEQYF.

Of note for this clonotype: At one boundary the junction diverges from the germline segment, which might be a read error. For the CDR3, the DNA is TGTGCCAGCAGTGAACAGTCCCAGGAGACCCAGCACTTC. Protein sequence: CASSEQSQETQHF. The chain uses TRBV6-1 and TRBJ2-5, with D hard to call. The CDR3 is 13 residues long. Germline V CDR1 and CDR2: MNHNS, SASEGT.

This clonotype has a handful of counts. In DNA, the CDR3 is TGTGCCAGCAGCTTGGGGGGGTTACCGTCGAACACTGAAGCTTTCTTT. This codes for CASSLGGLPSNTEAFF. V usage is TRBV5-6 and J usage is TRBJ1-1; perhaps TRBD1 as D (5 bases). Germline lookup yields CDR1 SGHDT and CDR2 YYEEEE. This CDR3 is built from 16 residues. V was pared by 0 bases and J by 1 base, with 13 bases between.

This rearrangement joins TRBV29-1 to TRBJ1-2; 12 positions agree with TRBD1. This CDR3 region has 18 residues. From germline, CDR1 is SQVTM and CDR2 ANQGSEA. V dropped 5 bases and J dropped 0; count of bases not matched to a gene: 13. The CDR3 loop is CSVPGQGAVLESNYGYTF. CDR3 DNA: TGCAGCGTTCCGGGACAGGGGGCGGTTTTAGAATCTAACTATGGCTACACCTTC.